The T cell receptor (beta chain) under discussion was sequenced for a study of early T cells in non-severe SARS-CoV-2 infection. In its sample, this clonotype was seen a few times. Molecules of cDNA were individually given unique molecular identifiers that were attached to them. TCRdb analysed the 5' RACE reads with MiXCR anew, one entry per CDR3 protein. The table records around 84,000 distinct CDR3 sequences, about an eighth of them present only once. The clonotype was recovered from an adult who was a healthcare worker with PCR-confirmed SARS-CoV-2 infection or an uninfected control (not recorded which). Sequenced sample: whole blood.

The CDR3 bases are TGTGCCAGCAGTTACTCATTGGCCCAGTACTTC. This encodes CASSYSLAQYF. The rearrangement uses TRBV6-6 and TRBJ2-5; D unresolved. The CDR3 runs 11 residues. The ends were cut back, 0 bases at V and 9 bases at J, with 5 bases in the middle. CDR1 and CDR2 from the germline V gene are MNHNY and SVGAGI (reference sequence).